The sequence of this T cell receptor (beta chain) was determined in a study of shared clonotypes between healthy human individuals. Germline V gene sequence: CDR1 SNHLY, CDR2 FYNNEI. This CDR3 region has 15 residues. V was cut by 1 base and J by 3 bases, with 13 bases left in between. Recent acute infections and vaccinations were absent in the healthy HIV-negative adult donors. Deep level was the assay's run setting. TCRdb keeps only in-frame clones here, not all; method: immunoSEQ multiplex PCR. The table includes approximately 1.5 million clones, 95% to 99% detected once. The TCR was taken from a man aged 25-40 years in good health. The chain joins TRBV2 to TRBJ2-7, with D perhaps matching TRBD2 (5 bases). The sequenced sample was naive CD4+ T cells sorted from blood. Stated subset: CD45RA+ positively selected. CDR3 sequence reads: CASSEGSGDYYEQYF. The CDR3 DNA reads TGTGCCAGCAGTGAAGGGTCAGGCGACTACTACGAGCAGTACTTC.